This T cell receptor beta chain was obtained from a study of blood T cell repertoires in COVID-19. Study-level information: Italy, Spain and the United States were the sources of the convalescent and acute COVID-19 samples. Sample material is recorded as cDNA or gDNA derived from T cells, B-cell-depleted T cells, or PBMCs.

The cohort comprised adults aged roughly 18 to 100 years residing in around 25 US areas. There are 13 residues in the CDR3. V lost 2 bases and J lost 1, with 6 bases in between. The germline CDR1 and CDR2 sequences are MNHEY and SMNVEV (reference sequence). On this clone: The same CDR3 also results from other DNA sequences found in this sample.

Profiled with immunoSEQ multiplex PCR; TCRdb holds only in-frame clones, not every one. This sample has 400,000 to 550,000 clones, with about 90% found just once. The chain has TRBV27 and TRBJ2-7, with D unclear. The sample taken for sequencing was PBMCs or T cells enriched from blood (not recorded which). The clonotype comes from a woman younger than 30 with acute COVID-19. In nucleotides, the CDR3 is TGTGCCAGCAGTTTAAGTAGATCCTACGAGCAGTACTTC. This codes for CASSLSRSYEQYF.